A selection of T cell receptor beta chains follows, all from one sample in a study of regulatory T cells in long-lasting Graves disease. TCRdb re-analysed the multiplex PCR reads in MiXCR, keeping a single row per CDR3 protein. The table records about 430,000 distinct CDR3 sequences, approximately 22% of them present only once. Here the sequenced sample was peripheral blood mononuclear cells (PBMCs), taken when the disease was refractory, from a patient treated with antithyroid drugs. The receptors were sampled from a female donor with Graves disease. The CDR3 runs from the conserved cysteine through the conserved F or W. The D gene is left open where the match is weak. Clone size is not always given. Where it is, it says once, few, many or a class for expanded clones.

clone size: NA; CDR3 length: 13; D gene: NA; V gene: TRBV18; J gene: TRBJ1-5; CDR3 DNA: TGTGCCAGCTCACCAAACAGCGATCAGCCCCAGCATTTT; CDR3 protein: CASSPNSDQPQHF
clone size: few; CDR3 length: 20; D gene: TRBD2; V gene: TRBV3-1; J gene: TRBJ2-2; CDR3 DNA: TGTGCCAGCAGCCAAGCCCGGGCTAGCGGGAAAATCGCGAACACCGGGGAGCTGTTTTTT; CDR3 protein: CASSQARASGKIANTGELFF
clone size: NA; CDR3 length: 16; D gene: NA; V gene: TRBV3-1; J gene: TRBJ2-6; CDR3 DNA: TGTGCCAGCAGCATTGGACAGCGCTCTGGGGCCAACGTCCTGACTTTC; CDR3 protein: CASSIGQRSGANVLTF
clone size: few; CDR3 length: 13; D gene: NA; V gene: TRBV12-3/TRBV12-4; J gene: TRBJ2-7; CDR3 DNA: TGTGCCAGCAGAGCCCCGGAACTGGCTGAGCAGTACTTC; CDR3 protein: CASRAPELAEQYF
clone size: NA; CDR3 length: 16; D gene: TRBD1; V gene: TRBV28; J gene: TRBJ2-5; CDR3 DNA: TGTGCCAGCAGCCGCTCCAGGGGGCTACCTCAAGAGACCCAGTACTTC; CDR3 protein: CASSRSRGLPQETQYF
clone size: many; CDR3 length: 18; D gene: TRBD2; V gene: TRBV7-3; J gene: TRBJ2-2; CDR3 DNA: TGTGCCAGCAGCCCCATGGGACTAGTAGGATCGGGCACCGGGGAGCTGTTTTTT; CDR3 protein: CASSPMGLVGSGTGELFF
clone size: many; CDR3 length: 14; D gene: NA; V gene: TRBV6-2/TRBV6-3; J gene: TRBJ2-2; CDR3 DNA: TGTGCCAGCAGACCCAATTCGGGCACCGGGGAGCTGTTTTTT; CDR3 protein: CASRPNSGTGELFF
clone size: NA; CDR3 length: 15; D gene: NA; V gene: TRBV20-1; J gene: TRBJ1-5; CDR3 DNA: TGCAGTGCTAGCCAGCGACAGGTTGCCTATCAGCCCCAGCATTTT; CDR3 protein: CSASQRQVAYQPQHF
clone size: many; CDR3 length: 14; D gene: NA; V gene: TRBV28; J gene: TRBJ2-5; CDR3 DNA: TGTGCCAGCGTTCATCGAGGACCCCCGGAGACCCAGTACTTC; CDR3 protein: CASVHRGPPETQYF
clone size: many; CDR3 length: 15; D gene: NA; V gene: TRBV2; J gene: TRBJ2-7; CDR3 DNA: TGTGCCAGCAGTGATCCCTTATACGATTCCTACGAGCAGTACTTC; CDR3 protein: CASSDPLYDSYEQYF
clone size: once; CDR3 length: 14; D gene: TRBD2; V gene: TRBV20-1; J gene: TRBJ2-7; CDR3 DNA: TGCAGTGCCTACCAGTCTAGCGGGGGTTGGGAGCAGTACTTC; CDR3 protein: CSAYQSSGGWEQYF
clone size: many; CDR3 length: 18; D gene: TRBD1; V gene: TRBV27; J gene: TRBJ1-2; CDR3 DNA: TGTGCCAGCAGTCCTCTGCCAGACCCTCAGACAGGGGAAGTCGGCTACACCTTC; CDR3 protein: CASSPLPDPQTGEVGYTF
clone size: many; CDR3 length: 13; D gene: NA; V gene: TRBV18; J gene: TRBJ1-5; CDR3 DNA: TGTGCCAGCTCGGGGAGGCCCAATCAGCCCCAGCATTTT; CDR3 protein: CASSGRPNQPQHF
clone size: many; CDR3 length: 14; D gene: NA; V gene: TRBV27; J gene: TRBJ1-4; CDR3 DNA: TGTGCCAGCAGCTCGCTAGCAACTAATGAAAAACTGTTTTTT; CDR3 protein: CASSSLATNEKLFF
clone size: many; CDR3 length: 13; D gene: NA; V gene: TRBV6-1; J gene: TRBJ2-7; CDR3 DNA: TGTGCCAGCACACCCAGGGACCCCTACGAGCAGTACTTC; CDR3 protein: CASTPRDPYEQYF
clone size: NA; CDR3 length: 14; D gene: NA; V gene: TRBV27; J gene: TRBJ1-5; CDR3 DNA: TGTGCCAGCAGTTTATTTTGGGGAGATCAGCCCCAGCATTTT; CDR3 protein: CASSLFWGDQPQHF
clone size: NA; CDR3 length: 13; D gene: NA; V gene: TRBV5-1; J gene: TRBJ2-5; CDR3 DNA: TGCGCCAGCAGTATAACAGCACAAGAGACCCAGTACTTC; CDR3 protein: CASSITAQETQYF
clone size: many; CDR3 length: 14; D gene: TRBD1; V gene: TRBV24-1; J gene: TRBJ2-7; CDR3 DNA: TGTGCCACCAATCTGACAGGGGGACACTACGAGCAGTACTTC; CDR3 protein: CATNLTGGHYEQYF
clone size: many; CDR3 length: 13; D gene: NA; V gene: TRBV28; J gene: TRBJ2-7; CDR3 DNA: TGTGCCAGCAGGGGACGGATGACCTACGAGCAGTACTTC; CDR3 protein: CASRGRMTYEQYF
clone size: few; CDR3 length: 17; D gene: TRBD1; V gene: TRBV25-1; J gene: TRBJ1-1; CDR3 DNA: TGTGCCAGCAGTGCCCCCGGGACAGGGGCCTTGAACACTGAAGCTTTCTTT; CDR3 protein: CASSAPGTGALNTEAFF
clone size: many; CDR3 length: 15; D gene: NA; V gene: TRBV27; J gene: TRBJ1-2; CDR3 DNA: TGTGCCAGCAGACCTTCGGCAGGCGCTAGGGATGGCTACACCTTC; CDR3 protein: CASRPSAGARDGYTF
clone size: NA; CDR3 length: 18; D gene: TRBD2; V gene: TRBV12-3/TRBV12-4; J gene: TRBJ2-2; CDR3 DNA: TGTGCCAGCACCTGGATGGGCGGGAGGATCCTTAACACCGGGGAGCTGTTTTTT; CDR3 protein: CASTWMGGRILNTGELFF
clone size: many; CDR3 length: 15; D gene: NA; V gene: TRBV12-3/TRBV12-4; J gene: TRBJ1-5; CDR3 DNA: TGTGCCAGCAGTTTTGTATCGCTAGGCAATCAGCCCCAGCATTTT; CDR3 protein: CASSFVSLGNQPQHF
clone size: NA; CDR3 length: 15; D gene: NA; V gene: TRBV6-5; J gene: TRBJ1-2; CDR3 DNA: TGTGCCAGCAGTTACGCGCAGGAAGCTAACTATGGCTACACCTTC; CDR3 protein: CASSYAQEANYGYTF
clone size: few; CDR3 length: 14; D gene: NA; V gene: TRBV20-1; J gene: TRBJ1-2; CDR3 DNA: TGCAGTGCCCAATCCCAGGACGAAGGCTATGGCTACACCTTC; CDR3 protein: CSAQSQDEGYGYTF
clone size: NA; CDR3 length: 16; D gene: NA; V gene: TRBV30; J gene: TRBJ2-4; CDR3 DNA: TGTGCCCGGAGTGTTGGCGAACAGACCGCCAAAAACATTCAGTACTTC; CDR3 protein: CARSVGEQTAKNIQYF
clone size: few; CDR3 length: 17; D gene: TRBD2; V gene: TRBV5-6; J gene: TRBJ2-7; CDR3 DNA: TGTGCCAGCAGCCCCGGGACTAGCGGGAGGGCATCCTACGAGCAGTACTTC; CDR3 protein: CASSPGTSGRASYEQYF
clone size: NA; CDR3 length: 14; D gene: NA; V gene: TRBV19; J gene: TRBJ1-1; CDR3 DNA: TGTGCCAGTACCGATCACCGGAGAATATTTGAAGCTTTCTTT; CDR3 protein: CASTDHRRIFEAFF
clone size: many; CDR3 length: 12; D gene: NA; V gene: TRBV6-1; J gene: TRBJ1-6; CDR3 DNA: TGTGCCAGCGGAAAGGGTATATCACCCCTCCACTTT; CDR3 protein: CASGKGISPLHF
clone size: many; CDR3 length: 15; D gene: TRBD1; V gene: TRBV28; J gene: TRBJ1-2; CDR3 DNA: TGTGCCAGCAGTTCGGCCTCAGGGGGCGACTATGGCTACACCTTC; CDR3 protein: CASSSASGGDYGYTF
clone size: many; CDR3 length: 15; D gene: TRBD2; V gene: TRBV28; J gene: TRBJ2-7; CDR3 DNA: TGTGCCAGCAGTTTATCGGCGGGAGTCTGGGACGAGCAGTACTTC; CDR3 protein: CASSLSAGVWDEQYF
clone size: many; CDR3 length: 14; D gene: TRBD1; V gene: TRBV2; J gene: TRBJ1-2; CDR3 DNA: TGTGCCAGCAGTAGGGACAGGGGGTTTGATGGCTACACCTTC; CDR3 protein: CASSRDRGFDGYTF
clone size: NA; CDR3 length: 15; D gene: TRBD1; V gene: TRBV25-1; J gene: TRBJ2-5; CDR3 DNA: TGTGCCACCGCAGGAAGGGGGACAGGATTGCCGACCCAGTACTTC; CDR3 protein: CATAGRGTGLPTQYF
clone size: many; CDR3 length: 12; D gene: NA; V gene: TRBV29-1; J gene: TRBJ2-7; CDR3 DNA: TGCAGCGTTGAAGATACCGGGTACGAGCAGTACTTC; CDR3 protein: CSVEDTGYEQYF
clone size: few; CDR3 length: 16; D gene: TRBD1; V gene: TRBV6-1; J gene: TRBJ2-3; CDR3 DNA: TGTGCCAGCAGTGGCCAGGGACAGGGGATGACAGATACGCAGTATTTT; CDR3 protein: CASSGQGQGMTDTQYF
clone size: NA; CDR3 length: 16; D gene: TRBD2; V gene: TRBV5-1; J gene: TRBJ2-1; CDR3 DNA: TGCGCCAGCAGCCAGCGAAGCGGGGTGGACTACAATGAGCAGTTCTTC; CDR3 protein: CASSQRSGVDYNEQFF
clone size: few; CDR3 length: 15; D gene: NA; V gene: TRBV12-3/TRBV12-4; J gene: TRBJ2-6; CDR3 DNA: TGTGCCAGCACCCTAAAGGCCTCTGGGGCCAACGTCCTGACTTTC; CDR3 protein: CASTLKASGANVLTF
clone size: NA; CDR3 length: 15; D gene: TRBD1; V gene: TRBV6-1; J gene: TRBJ1-5; CDR3 DNA: TGTGCCAGCAGCAGTACCGGGACAGGAGTCCAGCCCCAGCATTTT; CDR3 protein: CASSSTGTGVQPQHF